Each of the 32 T cell receptor beta chains below was sequenced from the same sample in a study of cytomegalovirus exposure and HLA in healthy donors. The PCR had 60 Vbeta and 13 Jbeta primers. Only in-frame clones appear in the TCRdb table, and some are missing; sequencing was by immunoSEQ multiplex PCR. Counted here are some 180,000 clones, approximately 80% occurring once; the ten biggest clones make up around 1.4%. The sequenced sample was PBMCs. The receptors derive from a girl aged 5-17 years in good health and CMV-seropositive.

V is TRBV7-4 and J is TRBJ2-5, with 8 bases fitting TRBD2. The junction had 14 bases not matched to a gene; V was cut back by 5 bases and J by 9 bases. This CDR3 contains 15 residues. CDR1 and CDR2 from the germline V gene are SGHVT and SQSDAQ. In DNA form, the CDR3 reads TGTGCCAGCAGCCTCCCCTCCCGGGGGGGGAGACCCCAGTACTTC. This gives the protein CASSLPSRGGRPQYF.

This sequence joins TRBV7-9 and TRBJ2-1; TRBD2 matches 8 bases. After removal of 4 bases from V and 6 bases from J, the junction contained 8 bases not matched to a gene. The germline V gene has CDR1 SEHNR and CDR2 FQNEAQ (reference sequence). The CDR3 extends over 15 amino acids. The CDR3 is CASSSERERGNEQFF. CDR3 DNA: TGTGCCAGCAGCTCCGAGCGGGAGAGGGGCAATGAGCAGTTCTTC.

The chain has TRBV7-9 and TRBJ1-4, with TRBD1 matching 12 bases. This CDR3 spans 16 amino acids. Germline trimming cut 4 bases from V and 6 bases from J; bases unmatched to any gene: 6. Germline lookup yields CDR1 SEHNR and CDR2 FQNEAQ (reference sequence). CDR3 DNA: TGTGCCAGCAGCTCCCGGGACAGGGGGCGGGATGAAAAACTGTTTTTT. This encodes CASSSRDRGRDEKLFF.

The genes are TRBV5-1 and TRBJ2-3, with a possible D match to TRBD2 (6 bases). V lost 6 bases and J 2 bases, leaving 10 bases between the germline ends. The V gene's germline CDR1 is SGHRS and CDR2 YFSETQ. The CDR3 length is 13 residues. The CDR3 DNA reads TGCGCCAGCACCCGGGACTTCACAGATACGCAGTATTTT. Translating gives CASTRDFTDTQYF.

This sequence joins TRBV7-9 and TRBJ1-1, with D possibly TRBD1 on 6 matching bases. The CDR3 is made up of 13 amino acids. CDR1 is SEHNR and CDR2 is FQNEAQ in the germline V gene (reference sequence). V lost 5 bases and J lost 4, with 11 bases in between. CDR3 protein: CASSHRGFTEAFF. The CDR3 DNA follows: TGTGCCAGCAGCCATAGGGGGTTCACTGAAGCTTTCTTT.

The chain couples TRBV18 to TRBJ2-1; no reliable D call. CDR1 is KGHSH and CDR2 is LQKENI in the germline V gene. V was cut by 6 bases and J by 7 bases, with 10 bases left in between. The CDR3 covers 12 residues. CDR3 nucleotides: TGTGCCAGCTCCACTGGGCAGAATGAGCAGTTCTTC. Amino acid sequence: CASSTGQNEQFF.

The chain is built from TRBV7-3 and TRBJ1-2, with 9 bases fitting TRBD1. The CDR3 is 15 amino acids. V lost 2 bases, J lost 2 bases, and 3 bases stayed unmatched. Germline V gene sequence: CDR1 SGHTA, CDR2 FQGTGA. The CDR3 protein is CASSLEGQGNYGYTF. CDR3 sequence (DNA): TGTGCCAGCAGCTTAGAGGGACAGGGCAACTATGGCTACACCTTC. The complete variable domain, with remaining parts taken from reference TRBV7-3 and TRBJ1-2, reads GAGVSQTPSNKVTEKGKYVELRCDPISGHTALYWYRQSLGQGPEFLIYFQGTGAADDSGLPNDRFFAVRPEGSVSTLKIQRTERGDSAVYLCASSLEGQGNYGYTFGSGTRLTVV.

Points on this clone: One junction end disagrees with the germline gene, perhaps due to a read error. The gene calls are TRBV12-5 and TRBJ1-2; 8 bases fit TRBD1. The CDR3 is made up of 15 amino acids. Germline CDR1 reads LGHNT; CDR2 reads FRNRAP. CDR3 coding DNA: TGTGCTAGTGGTTTGACGCTTCCTCTCGACAGGGGCGATCCCTTC. Protein sequence: CASGLTLPLDRGDPF. Together with reference TRBV12-5 and TRBJ1-2, the CDR3 gives the full variable domain: DARVTQTPRHKVTEMGQEVTMRCQPILGHNTVFWYRQTMMQGLELLAYFRNRAPLDDSGMPKDRFSAEMPDATLATLKIQPSEPRDSAVYFCASGLTLPLDRGDPFGSGTRLTVV.

The J gene is TRBJ2-1, the V gene TRBV9; 11 bases fit TRBD2. Unmatched junction bases numbered 5, after V lost 0 bases and J lost 9 bases. Germline assignment: CDR1 SGDLS and CDR2 YYNGEE. The CDR3 extends over 15 amino acids. The CDR3 nucleotides are TGTGCCAGCAGCGTAGGGGGGCTAGCGGGAGGTGAGCAGTTCTTC. Protein product: CASSVGGLAGGEQFF.

The chain has TRBV29-1 and TRBJ2-2; 8 bases line up with TRBD2. The V and J ends lost 4 bases and 0 bases, in that order; junction bases with no gene match: 4. The CDR3 extends over 15 amino acids. The germline V gene has CDR1 SQVTM and CDR2 ANQGSEA. CDR3 in DNA: TGCAGCGTTGGGATTAGCGGGACGAACACCGGGGAGCTGTTTTTT. Translating it yields CSVGISGTNTGELFF.

The chain has TRBV7-9 and TRBJ2-7; 7 bases fit TRBD1. CDR1 is SEHNR, CDR2 FQNEAQ, per germline (reference sequence). This CDR3 has 14 amino acids. After removal of 5 bases from V and 2 bases from J, the junction contained 6 bases not matched to a gene. CDR3 DNA: TGTGCCAGCAGCCCACGGGACAGAACCTACGAGCAGTACTTC. Protein sequence: CASSPRDRTYEQYF.

The V call is TRBV18, the J call TRBJ1-1, with TRBD1 as a possible D gene (6 bases). The germline gives CDR1 KGHSH, CDR2 LQKENI. V was cut by 3 bases and J by 4 bases, with 12 bases left in between. The CDR3 extends over 14 amino acids. The CDR3 reads CASSPLGGITEAFF. CDR3 sequence (DNA): TGTGCCAGCTCACCCCTAGGGGGTATCACTGAAGCTTTCTTT.

The chain couples TRBV18 to TRBJ2-7; D may be TRBD1 (6 bases). V gave up 1 base and J gave up 0 bases, with 7 bases separating them. Germline loops: CDR1 KGHSH, CDR2 LQKENI. The CDR3 runs to 14 residues. CDR3 nucleotide sequence: TGTGCCAGCTCACCACGGACAGACTCCTACGAGCAGTACTTC. Protein: CASSPRTDSYEQYF.

The chain combines TRBV2 with TRBJ2-1; D possibly corresponds to TRBD1 (6 bases). Germline-derived CDR1 and CDR2 are SNHLY and FYNNEI. V was shortened by 6 bases and J by 4 bases, with 16 bases between the two germline ends. The CDR3 spans 15 residues. Written as DNA, the CDR3 is TGTGCCAGCAGCAATGGACAGTTACTATACAATGAGCAGTTCTTC. It yields the protein CASSNGQLLYNEQFF.

CDR3 protein: CASSQGASTEQYF. The DNA for the CDR3 is TGCGCCAGCAGCCAAGGGGCGTCTACGGAGCAGTACTTC. The chain combines TRBV4-1 with TRBJ2-7; D uncertain. The CDR3 consists of 13 residues. Looked up from germline, CDR1 is MGHRA and CDR2 is YSYEKL. Trimming stripped 1 base from V and 7 bases from J, with 11 bases between.

The V call is TRBV5-4, the J call TRBJ2-3; TRBD2 matches 10 bases. This CDR3 has 14 residues. Per the germline V gene, CDR1 is SGHNT and CDR2 is YYREEE (reference sequence). The ends lost 5 bases at V and 2 bases at J; junction bases unmatched: 2. The CDR3 reads CASRLAGNTDTQYF. In DNA form, the CDR3 reads TGTGCCAGCAGACTAGCGGGGAACACAGATACGCAGTATTTT.

J is TRBJ2-7 and V is TRBV7-6, with 8 bases identical to TRBD1. From germline, CDR1 is SGHVS and CDR2 FNYEAQ. The CDR3 has 15 amino acids. With V trimmed by 4 bases and J by 0 bases, 5 bases remained unmatched. CDR3 nucleotides: TGTGCCAGCAGCTCTGGACAGGGAAGCTCCTACGAGCAGTACTTC. Protein: CASSSGQGSSYEQYF.

This clone was detected only a few times. The rearrangement uses TRBV6-1 and TRBJ2-1, with unresolved D. The CDR3 sequence is 12 residues long. CDR1 and CDR2 from the germline V gene are MNHNS and SASEGT. The V end lost 2 bases, the J end lost 8 bases, and 7 bases lay between the germline ends. The CDR3 DNA sequence: TGTGCCAGCAGTGAATGGCCCTATGAGCAGTTCTTC. Translating it yields CASSEWPYEQFF.

This chain joins TRBV20-1 and TRBJ2-1; D may be TRBD2 (5 bases). V lost 6 bases and J lost 8, with 11 bases in between. From germline, CDR1 is DFQATT and CDR2 SNEGSKA (reference sequence). The CDR3 is 11 amino acids. DNA of the CDR3: TGCAGTGCCCAAACGGGGTATGAGCAGTTCTTC. Amino acids: CSAQTGYEQFF.

The V and J genes are TRBV25-1 and TRBJ1-3; D perhaps matches TRBD1 (5 bases). Trimming removed 3 bases from V and 0 bases from J, with 18 bases in between. The CDR3 extends over 18 amino acids. CDR1 is MGHDK and CDR2 is SYGVNS in the germline V gene. CDR3 amino acids: CASSDLGALYNSGNTIYF. The CDR3 DNA is TGTGCCAGCAGTGATTTAGGGGCCCTCTACAACTCTGGAAACACCATATATTTT.

V usage is TRBV28 and J usage is TRBJ1-2; D may be TRBD1 (5 bases). Trimming left V 7 bases short and J 0 bases short, with 12 bases between. The CDR3 is 14 residues long. Germline V CDR1 and CDR2: MDHEN, SYDVKM. The CDR3: CASTQGTANYGYTF. The CDR3 DNA is TGTGCCAGCACCCAGGGCACAGCTAACTATGGCTACACCTTC.

This clone has only one observation. This chain links TRBV5-6 with TRBJ2-7; maybe TRBD1 (5 bases). Germline values: CDR1 SGHDT, CDR2 YYEEEE. The ends were cut back, 6 bases at V and 2 bases at J, with 12 bases in the middle. CDR3 length: 13 amino acids. The CDR3 protein is CASTWGQAYEQYF. In DNA, the CDR3 is TGTGCCAGCACCTGGGGCCAAGCCTACGAGCAGTACTTC.

The chain joins TRBV30 to TRBJ2-1; maybe TRBD2 (5 bases). CDR1 and CDR2 from the germline V gene are GTSNPN and SVGIG (reference sequence). This CDR3 has 14 amino acids. V lost 1 base and J 6 bases, leaving 13 bases between the germline ends. CDR3 sequence: CAWSGVLASNEQFF. The CDR3 nucleotides are TGTGCCTGGAGTGGGGTCTTAGCGTCCAATGAGCAGTTCTTC.

For this clone: Germline is not matched at one junction end, which may reflect a read error. The gene calls are TRBV30 and TRBJ1-2; D is perhaps TRBD1 (6 bases). Germline V gene lookup returns CDR1 GTSNPN and CDR2 SVGIG (reference sequence). The CDR3 covers 11 residues. The CDR3 protein is CAWSITGGASF. CDR3 nucleotides: TGTGCCTGGAGCATTACCGGGGGGGCGAGCTTC.

The chain is built from TRBV19 and TRBJ1-5, with TRBD1 matching over 7 bases. This CDR3 is 14 amino acids long. Germline lookup yields CDR1 LNHDA and CDR2 SQIVND (reference sequence). Trimming took 5 bases from V and 7 from J; bases not matched to a gene: 8. The CDR3 DNA is TGTGCCAGTAGTGCCCACAGGGACAGCCAGCCCCAGCATTTT. As protein: CASSAHRDSQPQHF.

The chain uses TRBV13 and TRBJ1-1, with 7 bases fitting TRBD1. The CDR3 loop spans 18 amino acids. V was pared by 5 bases and J by 4 bases, with 19 bases of the junction left unmatched. The germline CDR1 and CDR2 sequences are PRHDT and FYEKMQ (reference sequence). The CDR3 bases are TGTGCCAGCAGCCCGCGCGACAGGGACCGAGGCTCCCCCACTGAAGCTTTCTTT. It yields the protein CASSPRDRDRGSPTEAFF.

This clone has a single count. The chain recombines TRBV5-4 with TRBJ2-1, with 12 bases lining up with TRBD2. The germline gives CDR1 SGHNT, CDR2 YYREEE (reference sequence). The trim removed 3 bases at V and 4 bases at J, leaving 14 bases unmatched. The CDR3 is 19 residues long. CDR3 DNA sequence: TGTGCCAGCAGCTCCCCGGGACTAGCGGGTGGGGGGTATTACAATGAGCAGTTCTTC. It is translated as CASSSPGLAGGGYYNEQFF.

The rearrangement links TRBV4-3 to TRBJ2-5, with 13 bases identical to TRBD2. The CDR3 is 16 residues long. Unmatched junction bases numbered 8, after V lost 5 bases and J lost 5 bases. Germline V lookup: CDR1 LGHNA, CDR2 YSLEER. CDR3 in DNA: TGCGCCAGCAGCTCCTGGACTAGCGGGAGATCTGAGACCCAGTACTTC. The encoded protein is CASSSWTSGRSETQYF.

This rearrangement joins TRBV5-1 to TRBJ2-5; TRBD2 agrees at 12 bases. V lost 4 bases to trimming and J lost 2 bases; unmatched junction nucleotides: 6. Germline CDR1 reads SGHRS; CDR2 reads YFSETQ. The CDR3 is made up of 16 amino acids. The CDR3 region has the DNA TGCGCCAGCAGCGACCCTAGCGGGGGGGCACAAGAGACCCAGTACTTC. This gives the protein CASSDPSGGAQETQYF.

The chain combines TRBV10-3 with TRBJ1-1; 7 bases are shared with TRBD1. CDR3 length: 14 amino acids. V gave up 11 bases and J gave up 4 bases; unmatched junction bases: 13. Germline V gene lookup returns CDR1 ENHRY and CDR2 SYGVKD. The CDR3 DNA sequence: TGTGCCGTCTCCACAGGGGAAGGGGCCACTGAAGCTTTCTTT. Encoded protein: CAVSTGEGATEAFF.

The chain recombines TRBV7-2 with TRBJ2-4; 15 nucleotides agree with TRBD2. Germline assignment: CDR1 SGHTA and CDR2 FQGNSA. The CDR3 length is 18 residues. V lost 5 bases and J lost 6; bases outside the gene matches: 11. CDR3 nucleotides: TGTGCCAGCAGCCCCGCCGGACTAGCGGGAGGGGTATTAAACATTCAGTACTTC. Translation gives CASSPAGLAGGVLNIQYF.

The DNA for the CDR3 is TGCAGCGTCAACAGCCCCGGGACTAGCGGGAACACCGGGGAGCTGTTTTTT. Translated, it gives CSVNSPGTSGNTGELFF. This chain uses TRBV29-1 with TRBJ2-2; TRBD2 agrees at 11 bases. V shed 6 bases, J shed 1 base, and the junction held 10 bases outside the gene matches. The CDR3 covers 17 residues. The germline V gene has CDR1 SQVTM and CDR2 ANQGSEA.